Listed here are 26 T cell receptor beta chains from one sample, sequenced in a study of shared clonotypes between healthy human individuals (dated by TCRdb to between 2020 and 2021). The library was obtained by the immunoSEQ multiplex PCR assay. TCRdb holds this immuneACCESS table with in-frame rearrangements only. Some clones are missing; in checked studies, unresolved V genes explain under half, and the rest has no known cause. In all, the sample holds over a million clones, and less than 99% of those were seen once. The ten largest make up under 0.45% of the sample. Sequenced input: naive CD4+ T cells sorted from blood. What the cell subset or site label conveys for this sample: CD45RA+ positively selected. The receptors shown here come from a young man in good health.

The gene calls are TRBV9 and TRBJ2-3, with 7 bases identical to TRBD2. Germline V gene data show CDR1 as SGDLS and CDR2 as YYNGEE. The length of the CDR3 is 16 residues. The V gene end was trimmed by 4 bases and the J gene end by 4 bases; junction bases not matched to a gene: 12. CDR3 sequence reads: CASSLRSTSVADTQYF. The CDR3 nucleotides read TGTGCCAGCAGCCTCCGTTCAACTAGCGTGGCAGATACGCAGTATTTT.

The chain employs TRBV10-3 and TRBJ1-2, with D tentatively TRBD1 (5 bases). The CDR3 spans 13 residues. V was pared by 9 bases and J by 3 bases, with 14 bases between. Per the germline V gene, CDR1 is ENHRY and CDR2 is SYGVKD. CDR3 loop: CAISAGTHYGYTF. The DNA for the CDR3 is TGTGCCATTTCTGCCGGGACCCACTATGGCTACACCTTC.

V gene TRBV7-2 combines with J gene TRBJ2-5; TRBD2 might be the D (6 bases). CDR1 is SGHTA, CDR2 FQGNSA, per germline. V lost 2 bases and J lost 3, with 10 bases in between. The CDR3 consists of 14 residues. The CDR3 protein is CASSLRRGKETQYF. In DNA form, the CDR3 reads TGTGCCAGCAGCTTAAGGCGCGGGAAAGAGACCCAGTACTTC.

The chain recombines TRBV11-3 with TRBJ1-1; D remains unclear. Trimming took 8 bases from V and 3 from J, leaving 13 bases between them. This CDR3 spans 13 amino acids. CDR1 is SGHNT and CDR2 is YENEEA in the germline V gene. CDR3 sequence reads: CASAHKRDTEAFF. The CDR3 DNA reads TGTGCCAGCGCTCATAAGAGGGACACTGAAGCTTTCTTT.

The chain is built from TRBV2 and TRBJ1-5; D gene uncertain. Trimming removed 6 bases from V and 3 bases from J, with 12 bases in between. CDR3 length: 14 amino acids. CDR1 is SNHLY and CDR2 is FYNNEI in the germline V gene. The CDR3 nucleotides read TGTGCCAGCAGGAGGATTGGGGACAATCAGCCCCAGCATTTT. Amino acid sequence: CASRRIGDNQPQHF.

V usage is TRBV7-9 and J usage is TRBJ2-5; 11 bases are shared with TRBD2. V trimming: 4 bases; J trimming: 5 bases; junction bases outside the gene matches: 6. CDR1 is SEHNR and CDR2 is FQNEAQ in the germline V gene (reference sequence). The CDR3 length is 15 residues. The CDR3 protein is CASSSLAGGPETQYF. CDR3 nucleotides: TGTGCCAGCAGCTCCTTAGCGGGAGGGCCGGAGACCCAGTACTTC.

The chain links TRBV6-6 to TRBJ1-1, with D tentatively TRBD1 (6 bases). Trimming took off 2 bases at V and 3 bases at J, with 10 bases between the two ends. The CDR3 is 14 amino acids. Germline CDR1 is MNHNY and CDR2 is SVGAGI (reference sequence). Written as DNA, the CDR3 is TGTGCCAGCAGTTACACGGGGGGGCACACTGAAGCTTTCTTT. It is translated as CASSYTGGHTEAFF.

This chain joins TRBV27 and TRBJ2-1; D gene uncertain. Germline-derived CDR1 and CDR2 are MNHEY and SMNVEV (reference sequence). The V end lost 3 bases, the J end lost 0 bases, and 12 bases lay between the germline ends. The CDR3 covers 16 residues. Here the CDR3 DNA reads TGTGCCAGCAGTTTTCGTTCCAACCCCTCCTACAATGAGCAGTTCTTC. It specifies CASSFRSNPSYNEQFF.

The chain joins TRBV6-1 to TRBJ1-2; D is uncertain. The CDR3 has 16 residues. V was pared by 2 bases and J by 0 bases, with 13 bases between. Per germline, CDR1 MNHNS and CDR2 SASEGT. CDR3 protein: CASSERWMEANYGYTF. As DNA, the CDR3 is TGTGCCAGCAGTGAAAGGTGGATGGAAGCTAACTATGGCTACACCTTC.

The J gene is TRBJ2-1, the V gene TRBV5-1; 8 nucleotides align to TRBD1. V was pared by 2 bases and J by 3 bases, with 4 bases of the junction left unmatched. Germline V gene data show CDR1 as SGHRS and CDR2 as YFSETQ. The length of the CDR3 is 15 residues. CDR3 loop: CASSLGQGRYNEQFF. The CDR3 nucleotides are TGCGCCAGCAGCTTAGGACAGGGACGCTACAATGAGCAGTTCTTC.

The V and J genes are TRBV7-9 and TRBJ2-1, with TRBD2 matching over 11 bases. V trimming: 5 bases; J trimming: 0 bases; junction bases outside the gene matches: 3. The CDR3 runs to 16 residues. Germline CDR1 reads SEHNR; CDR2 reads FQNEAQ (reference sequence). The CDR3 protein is CASSRGTSGSYNEQFF. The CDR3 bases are TGTGCCAGCAGCCGGGGGACTAGCGGCTCCTACAATGAGCAGTTCTTC.

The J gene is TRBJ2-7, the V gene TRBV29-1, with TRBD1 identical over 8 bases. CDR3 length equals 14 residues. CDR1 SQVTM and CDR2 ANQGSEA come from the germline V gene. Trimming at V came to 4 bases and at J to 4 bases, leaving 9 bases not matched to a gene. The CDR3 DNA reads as TGCAGCGTTGTCCAGGGGGCGGGTGCGTACGAGCAGTACTTC. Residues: CSVVQGAGAYEQYF.

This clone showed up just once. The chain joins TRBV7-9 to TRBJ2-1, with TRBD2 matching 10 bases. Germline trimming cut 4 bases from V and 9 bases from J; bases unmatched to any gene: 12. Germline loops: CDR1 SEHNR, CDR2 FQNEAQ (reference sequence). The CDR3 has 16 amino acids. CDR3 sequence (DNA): TGTGCCAGCAGCTCCCCAGGTCTAGCGGGAGCGGGTGAGCAGTTCTTC. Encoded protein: CASSSPGLAGAGEQFF. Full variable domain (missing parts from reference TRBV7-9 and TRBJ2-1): DTGVSQNPRHKITKRGQNVTFRCDPISEHNRLYWYRQTLGQGPEFLTYFQNEAQLEKSRLLSDRFSAERPKGSFSTLEIQRTEQGDSAMYLCASSSPGLAGAGEQFFGPGTRLTVL.

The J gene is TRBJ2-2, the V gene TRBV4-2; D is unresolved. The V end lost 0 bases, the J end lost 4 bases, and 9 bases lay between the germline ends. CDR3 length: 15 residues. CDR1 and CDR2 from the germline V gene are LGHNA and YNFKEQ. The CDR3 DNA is TGTGCCAGCAGCCAAGAAAGGGTGGCCACCGGGGAGCTGTTTTTT. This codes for CASSQERVATGELFF.

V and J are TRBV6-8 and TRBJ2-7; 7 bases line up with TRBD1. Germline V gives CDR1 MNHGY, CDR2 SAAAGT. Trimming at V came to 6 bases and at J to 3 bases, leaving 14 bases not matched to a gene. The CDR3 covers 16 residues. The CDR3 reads CASSHTTTGQHYEQYF. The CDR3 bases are TGTGCCAGCAGCCACACAACCACGGGACAGCACTACGAGCAGTACTTC.

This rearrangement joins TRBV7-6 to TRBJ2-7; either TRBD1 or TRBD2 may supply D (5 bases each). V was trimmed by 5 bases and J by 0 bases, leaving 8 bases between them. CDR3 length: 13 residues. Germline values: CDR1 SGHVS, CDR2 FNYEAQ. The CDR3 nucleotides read TGTGCCAGCAGCAGGGACCTCTCCTACGAGCAGTACTTC. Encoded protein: CASSRDLSYEQYF.

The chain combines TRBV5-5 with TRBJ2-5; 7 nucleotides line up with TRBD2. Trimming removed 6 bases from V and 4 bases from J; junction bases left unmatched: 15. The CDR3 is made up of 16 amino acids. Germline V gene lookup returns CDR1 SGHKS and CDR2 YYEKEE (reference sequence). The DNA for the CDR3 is TGTGCCAGCATTCCCGGCCAGGGACTAATAGGAGAGACCCAGTACTTC. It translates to CASIPGQGLIGETQYF.

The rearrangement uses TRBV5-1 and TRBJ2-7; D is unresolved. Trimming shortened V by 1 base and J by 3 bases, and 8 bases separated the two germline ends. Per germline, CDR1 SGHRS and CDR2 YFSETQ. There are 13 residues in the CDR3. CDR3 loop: CASSLSRFYEQYF. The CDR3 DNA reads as TGCGCCAGCAGCTTGTCCAGGTTCTACGAGCAGTACTTC.

The CDR3 sequence: CASSQDGGGRGPYEQYF. The CDR3 DNA reads as TGCGCCAGCAGCCAAGATGGGGGTGGTCGGGGGCCCTACGAGCAGTACTTC. V is TRBV4-3 and J is TRBJ2-7, with D tentatively TRBD1 or TRBD2 (6 bases each). V dropped 0 bases and J dropped 2 bases, with 17 bases sitting between them. The CDR3 is 17 amino acids. Germline V gives CDR1 LGHNA, CDR2 YSLEER.

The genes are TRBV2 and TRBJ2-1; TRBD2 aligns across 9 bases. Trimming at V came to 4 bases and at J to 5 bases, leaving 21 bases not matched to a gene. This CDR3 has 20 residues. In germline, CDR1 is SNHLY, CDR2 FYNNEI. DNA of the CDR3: TGTGCCAGCAGTGGCAGACTTGGGACTAGCCCCACAGGGAGGAACAATGAGCAGTTCTTC. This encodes CASSGRLGTSPTGRNNEQFF. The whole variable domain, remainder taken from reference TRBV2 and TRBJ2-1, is EPEVTQTPSHQVTQMGQEVILRCVPISNHLYFYWYRQILGQKVEFLVSFYNNEISEKSEIFDDQFSVERPDGSNFTLKIRSTKLEDSAMYFCASSGRLGTSPTGRNNEQFFGPGTRLTVL.

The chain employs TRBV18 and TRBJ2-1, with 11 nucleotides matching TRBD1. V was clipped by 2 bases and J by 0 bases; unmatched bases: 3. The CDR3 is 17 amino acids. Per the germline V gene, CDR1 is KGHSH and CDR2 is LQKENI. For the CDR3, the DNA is TGTGCCAGCTCACCAGGGACAGGGGGGAGCTCCTACAATGAGCAGTTCTTC. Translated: CASSPGTGGSSYNEQFF.

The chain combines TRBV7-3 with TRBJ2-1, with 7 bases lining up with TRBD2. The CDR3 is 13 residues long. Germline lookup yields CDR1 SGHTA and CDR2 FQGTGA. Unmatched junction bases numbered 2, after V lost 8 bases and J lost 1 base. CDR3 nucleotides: TGTGCCAGCGGCGGGGGATCCTACAATGAGCAGTTCTTC. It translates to CASGGGSYNEQFF. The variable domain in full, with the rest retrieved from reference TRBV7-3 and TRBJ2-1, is GAGVSQTPSNKVTEKGKYVELRCDPISGHTALYWYRQSLGQGPEFLIYFQGTGAADDSGLPNDRFFAVRPEGSVSTLKIQRTERGDSAVYLCASGGGSYNEQFFGPGTRLTVL.

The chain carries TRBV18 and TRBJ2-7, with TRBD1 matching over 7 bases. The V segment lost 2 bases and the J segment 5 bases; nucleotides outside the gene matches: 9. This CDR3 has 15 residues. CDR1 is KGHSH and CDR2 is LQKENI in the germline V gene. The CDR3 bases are TGTGCCAGCTCACCAAAAACCGGGACAGTCGACGAGCAGTACTTC. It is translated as CASSPKTGTVDEQYF.

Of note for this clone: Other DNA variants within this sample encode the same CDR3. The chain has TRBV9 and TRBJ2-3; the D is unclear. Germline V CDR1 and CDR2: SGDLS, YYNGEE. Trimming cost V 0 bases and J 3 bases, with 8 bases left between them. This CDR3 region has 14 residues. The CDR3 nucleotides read TGTGCCAGCAGCGTAGGTTTGGCGACAGATACGCAGTATTTT. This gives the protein CASSVGLATDTQYF.

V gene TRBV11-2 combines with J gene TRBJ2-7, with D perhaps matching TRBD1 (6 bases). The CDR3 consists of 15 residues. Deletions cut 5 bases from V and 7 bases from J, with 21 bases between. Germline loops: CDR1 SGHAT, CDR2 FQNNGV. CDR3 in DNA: TGTGCCAGCAGCCCGCCCTACAGGGCCCTATGGGAGCAGTACTTC. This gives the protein CASSPPYRALWEQYF.

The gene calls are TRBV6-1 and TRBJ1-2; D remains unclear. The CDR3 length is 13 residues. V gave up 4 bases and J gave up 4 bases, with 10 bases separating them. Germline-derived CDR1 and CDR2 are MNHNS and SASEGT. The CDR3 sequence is CASSVGQLYGYTF. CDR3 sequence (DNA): TGTGCCAGCAGTGTTGGTCAGCTCTATGGCTACACCTTC.